A single sample is the source of the 26 T cell receptor beta chains below, sequenced in a study of T cell clusters in autoimmune cytopenias (dated by TCRdb to 2018 to 2020). Each sample's TRB amplification started from about 250 ng of peripheral blood genomic DNA, which corresponds to 38,000 or so genome equivalents. The sequencing machine was an Illumina MiSeq. TRB rearrangements were amplified by multiplex PCR using a touch-down protocol with TRB-A and TRB-B primer pools mixed in one tube. Following reprocessing of the reads by TCRdb, the data hold one row per CDR3 protein sequence and no DNA is available. The sample table records 9,500 to 12,000 distinct CDR3 sequences. The top ten constitute 4.4% of the sample. The same specimen was also included in a second study, on T cell repertoires in aging, cancer and after chemotherapy.

The sequenced sample was peripheral blood. The receptors stem from a human donor in good health.

Measured by frequency, this clonotype is medium-sized. This chain links TRBV19 with TRBJ1-2; absent DNA, TCRdb's TRBD1 call cannot be checked. The CDR3 spans 15 residues. The germline V gene has CDR1 LNHDA and CDR2 SQIVND (reference sequence). CDR3 region: CASSPGHQRTYGYTF.

Judged by frequency, this clonotype is medium-sized. The chain links TRBV20-1 to TRBJ1-2. This CDR3 spans 13 amino acids. The V gene's germline CDR1 is DFQATT and CDR2 SNEGSKA (reference sequence). CDR3 sequence reads: CSARDGRIYGYTF.

The chain combines TRBV6-4 with TRBJ2-3; TCRdb's D call of TRBD1 is untestable without DNA. This CDR3 has 13 residues. CDR1 and CDR2 (germline): MRHNA, SNTAGT. The CDR3 protein is CASSASDRGTQYF.

This chain uses TRBV20-1 with TRBJ2-1. Germline CDR1 reads DFQATT; CDR2 reads SNEGSKA (reference sequence). The CDR3 has 13 residues. The CDR3: CSSRAGYLRRQFF.

The rearrangement joins TRBV7-2 to TRBJ2-1; lacking DNA, the TRBD2 call made by TCRdb goes unchecked. CDR1 SGHTA and CDR2 FQGNSA come from the germline V gene. This CDR3 is built from 15 residues. The CDR3 here is CASSPEALASNEQFF.

The rearrangement joins TRBV4-2 to TRBJ1-2; TCRdb names TRBD1, which stays unverified in the absence of DNA. The germline CDR1 and CDR2 sequences are LGHNA and YNFKEQ. This CDR3 spans 15 amino acids. CDR3 in amino acids: CASSQEGATHYGYTF.

The chain is built from TRBV5-6 and TRBJ1-5; the TCRdb D gene call, TRBD1, has no DNA to confirm it. The CDR3 is 18 residues long. The germline gives CDR1 SGHDT, CDR2 YYEEEE. CDR3 region: CASSLAVLGDLSNQPQHF.

This clonotype is identified as medium-sized from frequency. V gene TRBV19 combines with J gene TRBJ2-2; TCRdb reports TRBD1, a call that lacks DNA to check it against. CDR1 and CDR2 from the germline V gene are LNHDA and SQIVND (reference sequence). CDR3 size: 13 residues. The chain's CDR3 is CASSGLTVTELFF.

Measured by frequency, this clonotype is medium-sized. This rearrangement joins TRBV6-6 to TRBJ1-4; there is no DNA to check the TCRdb D call of TRBD1. The length of the CDR3 is 14 residues. In germline, CDR1 is MNHNY, CDR2 SVGAGI (reference sequence). The CDR3 reads CASRPGTGVEKLFF.

This clonotype ranks as medium-sized (0.01 to 0.1%) in terms of frequency. This chain joins TRBV14 and TRBJ1-2; TCRdb's D call, TRBD1, is unchecked because there is no DNA. Per germline, CDR1 SGHDN and CDR2 FVKESK. CDR3 length: 15 amino acids. The CDR3 here is CASSQDPGTAAGYTF.

The chain recombines TRBV9 with TRBJ2-3; there is no DNA to check the TCRdb D call of TRBD2. Germline V gene sequence: CDR1 SGDLS, CDR2 YYNGEE. The CDR3 runs 16 residues. The CDR3 here is CASSALAGVRTDTQYF.

The rearrangement links TRBV15 to TRBJ2-5; TCRdb outputs TRBD1, but without DNA this stays unchecked. CDR1 LNHNV and CDR2 YYDKDF come from the germline V gene (reference sequence). The CDR3 length is 16 residues. The chain's CDR3 is CATSRSGTDSQETQYF.

The chain joins TRBV30 to TRBJ1-5; TCRdb picks TRBD1, but there is no DNA to check that call. Germline assignment: CDR1 GTSNPN and CDR2 SVGIG (reference sequence). This CDR3 region has 13 residues. The CDR3 sequence: CAWALGVTQPQHF.

This rearrangement joins TRBV18 to TRBJ2-1. Germline loops: CDR1 KGHSH, CDR2 LQKENI. CDR3 size: 15 residues. CDR3 sequence reads: CASSRDRGSYNEQFF. The full variable domain, rest sourced from reference TRBV18 and TRBJ2-1, is NAGVMQNPRHLVRRRGQEARLRCSPMKGHSHVYWYRQLPEEGLKFMVYLQKENIIDESGMPKERFSAEFPKEGPSILRIQQVVRGDSAAYFCASSRDRGSYNEQFFGPGTRLTVL.

This sequence joins TRBV12-3 or TRBV12-4 and TRBJ1-1. This CDR3 is 15 amino acids long. This CDR3 is CASSRLQGEGTEAFF.

This chain joins TRBV29-1 and TRBJ2-7; TCRdb's D call of TRBD2 is untestable without DNA. From germline, CDR1 is SQVTM and CDR2 ANQGSEA. The CDR3 is 17 residues long. The CDR3 sequence: CSVGGLAGQSSYNEQFF.

The chain is built from TRBV5-1 and TRBJ2-4; TCRdb indicates TRBD1, and absent DNA this call remains unverified. Germline V gene sequence: CDR1 SGHRS, CDR2 YFSETQ. The CDR3 totals 17 residues. CDR3 region: CASSPGGGQGSKNIQYF.

The rearrangement uses TRBV18 and TRBJ2-5; the D call of TRBD1 rests on TCRdb alone, since no DNA is present to check it. This CDR3 is 14 amino acids long. The V gene's germline CDR1 is KGHSH and CDR2 LQKENI. CDR3 in amino acids: CASSAGVTGETQYF.

V and J are TRBV28 and TRBJ1-2; TCRdb indicates TRBD1, and absent DNA this call remains unverified. Germline lookup yields CDR1 MDHEN and CDR2 SYDVKM. The length of the CDR3 is 13 residues. This CDR3 reads CASSLQGHYGYTF.

The chain links TRBV10-3 to TRBJ2-3; TCRdb returns TRBD2, unconfirmable since there is no DNA. Germline assignment: CDR1 ENHRY and CDR2 SYGVKD. The CDR3 runs to 15 residues. This CDR3 is CAIAASGPSWDTQYF.

The chain is built from TRBV28 and TRBJ2-3; the D gene TCRdb calls, TRBD1, cannot be checked with no DNA. Per the germline V gene, CDR1 is MDHEN and CDR2 is SYDVKM. The CDR3 loop spans 14 amino acids. This CDR3 is CASLFGGSTDTQYF.

The chain is built from TRBV18 and TRBJ2-7; the TCRdb D gene call, TRBD1, has no DNA to confirm it. Germline assignment: CDR1 KGHSH and CDR2 LQKENI. This CDR3 region has 15 residues. Here the CDR3 reads CASSRFSGQGDEQYF.

This chain joins TRBV12-3 or TRBV12-4 and TRBJ2-3; TCRdb's D call of TRBD2 is untestable without DNA. This CDR3 contains 18 residues. CDR3 region: CASRSASGGARGTDTQYF.

The chain recombines TRBV11-1 with TRBJ2-3. Germline lookup yields CDR1 SGHAT and CDR2 FQDESV (reference sequence). The CDR3 extends over 14 amino acids. The CDR3 loop is CASSLVSATDTQYF.

This clonotype is called medium-sized (0.01 to 0.1%) based on its frequency. The chain joins TRBV19 to TRBJ1-5. CDR1 and CDR2 from the germline V gene are LNHDA and SQIVND (reference sequence). The CDR3 loop spans 15 amino acids. The CDR3 spells CASSIIGHSNQPQHF.

This chain links TRBV19 with TRBJ1-5. This CDR3 is built from 20 residues. Germline V lookup: CDR1 LNHDA, CDR2 SQIVND (reference sequence). CDR3 region: CASSTSLSPLGIYSNQPQHF.